Listed here is a single TCR beta chain. Its antigen is not known. The sample comes from a study of blood T cell dynamics during melanoma immunotherapy. General study findings and limits: Clones driving repertoire changes may be melanoma-specific or general immune activation.

Profiling relied on immunoSEQ multiplex PCR, and the TCRdb table lists in-frame clones only, not all of them. Of about 28,000 clones in the sample, around four fifths were seen once. The time point: week 3, after first cycle of checkpoint inhibitor. Sequencing used blood, obtained from a patient treated with checkpoint blockade. The sequence derives from a human donor with melanoma.

CDR3 region: CASSYWTGTQYF. The CDR3 nucleotides read TGTGCCAGCAGTTACTGGACAGGAACGCAGTATTTT. This rearrangement joins TRBV6-6 to TRBJ2-3; 7 nucleotides match TRBD1. The CDR3 runs 12 residues. Unmatched junction bases numbered 1, after V lost 1 base and J lost 9 bases. Germline V gene sequence: CDR1 MNHNY, CDR2 SVGAGI (reference sequence).